The T cell receptor beta chain under discussion was sequenced for a study of CD8+CD57+ T cells in acquired aplastic anemia. Study-level information: Sorted CD4+ and CD8+ cells yielded DNA averaging around 3 ug.

Researchers used genomic DNA as the template to profile TCR beta VDJ and CDR3. TCRdb fed the reads into MiXCR, producing one record per CDR3 protein. Of about 190,000 distinct CDR3 sequences in the sample, 64% were seen once. Findings and limits, study-wide: Statistical testing detected no significant gap in CD8+ Simpson's diversity between patients and controls.

This clonotype has only a few counts. Antigen specificity is unknown. V gave up 2 bases and J gave up 12 bases, with 5 bases separating them. CDR3 length: 11 residues. CDR1 is SNHLY, CDR2 FYNNEI, per germline. The clonotype was recovered from a human donor with severe aplastic anemia or a healthy control (not recorded which). The V call is TRBV2, the J call TRBJ1-6; D gene unclear. Sequencing was done on a sample of sorted CD4+, CD8+, or CD8+CD57+ T cells (not recorded which) from PBMCs. This CDR3 is CASSESLPLHF. Written as DNA, the CDR3 is TGTGCCAGCAGTGAATCATTACCCCTCCACTTT.